This TCR beta chain is drawn from a study of shared clonotypes between healthy human individuals. V was pared by 0 bases and J by 5 bases, with 1 base of the junction left unmatched. This CDR3 is 14 amino acids long. CDR1 and CDR2 (germline): SGDLS, YYNGEE. Profiling relied on immunoSEQ multiplex PCR, and the TCRdb table lists in-frame clones only, not all of them. The sample has more than 2,000,000 clones, around 90% seen once. Regarding this clone: Its antigen is unknown. Other DNA sequences of this sample code for an identical CDR3.

Whole-study findings and limits: Generally, naive subsets came out with larger estimated richness than memory subsets. The study found lower generation probabilities in non-shared clonotypes than in those shared by all four donors.

This sequence joins TRBV9 and TRBJ1-1, with TRBD1 identical over 10 bases. The sample was naive CD4+ T cells sorted from blood. The subset here: CD45RA+ positively selected. The TCR comes from a man aged 18 to 29 in good health. This CDR3 is CASSVGTGGTEAFF. CDR3 bases: TGTGCCAGCAGCGTAGGGACAGGGGGGACTGAAGCTTTCTTT.